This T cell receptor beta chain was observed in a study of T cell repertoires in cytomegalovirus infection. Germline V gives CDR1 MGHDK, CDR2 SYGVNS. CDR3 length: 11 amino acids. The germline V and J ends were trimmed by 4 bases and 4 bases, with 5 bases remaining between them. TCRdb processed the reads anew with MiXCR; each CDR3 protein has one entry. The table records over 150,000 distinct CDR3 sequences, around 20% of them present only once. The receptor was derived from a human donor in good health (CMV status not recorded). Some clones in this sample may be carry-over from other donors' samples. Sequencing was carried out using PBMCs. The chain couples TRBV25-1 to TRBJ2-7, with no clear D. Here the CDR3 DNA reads TGTGCCAGCAGTGTTATTTACGAGCAGTACTTC. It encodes CASSVIYEQYF.